This paragraph covers one T cell receptor beta chain sequence. This CDR3 contains 14 residues. In germline, CDR1 is SQVTM, CDR2 ANQGSEA. V lost 7 bases and J lost 1; bases outside the gene matches: 9. Individual cDNA molecules each received unique molecular identifiers attached to them. TCRdb recomputed calls from the 5' RACE reads with MiXCR, one row per CDR3 protein. The table has about 56,000 distinct CDR3 sequences, over 9.5% seen once. The sample originates from a study of early T cells in non-severe SARS-CoV-2 infection. V gene TRBV29-1 combines with J gene TRBJ1-1, with 7 bases lining up with TRBD1. This clonotype originated in an adult who was a healthcare worker with PCR-confirmed SARS-CoV-2 infection or an uninfected control (not recorded which). The sequencing input was whole blood. The CDR3 reads CSGRLQGTNTEAFF. The CDR3 coding sequence is TGCAGCGGCAGATTACAGGGGACGAACACTGAAGCTTTCTTT.